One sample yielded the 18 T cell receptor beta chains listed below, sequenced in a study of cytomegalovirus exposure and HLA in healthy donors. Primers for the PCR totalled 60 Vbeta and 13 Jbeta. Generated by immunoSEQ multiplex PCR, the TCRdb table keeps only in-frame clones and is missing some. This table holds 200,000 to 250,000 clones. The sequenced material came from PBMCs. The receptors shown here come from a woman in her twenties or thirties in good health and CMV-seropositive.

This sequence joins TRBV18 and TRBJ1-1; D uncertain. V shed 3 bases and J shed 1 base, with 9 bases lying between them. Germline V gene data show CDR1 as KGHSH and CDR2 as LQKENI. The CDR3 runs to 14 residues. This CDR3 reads CASSPQAANTEAFF. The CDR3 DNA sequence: TGTGCCAGCTCACCTCAGGCAGCGAACACTGAAGCTTTCTTT.

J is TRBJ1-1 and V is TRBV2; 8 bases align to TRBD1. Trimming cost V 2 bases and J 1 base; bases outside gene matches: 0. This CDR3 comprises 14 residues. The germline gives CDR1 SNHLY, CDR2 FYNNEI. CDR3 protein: CASSEQGANTEAFF. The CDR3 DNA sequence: TGTGCCAGCAGTGAACAGGGGGCGAACACTGAAGCTTTCTTT. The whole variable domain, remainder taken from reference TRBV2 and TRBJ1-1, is EPEVTQTPSHQVTQMGQEVILRCVPISNHLYFYWYRQILGQKVEFLVSFYNNEISEKSEIFDDQFSVERPDGSNFTLKIRSTKLEDSAMYFCASSEQGANTEAFFGQGTRLTVV.

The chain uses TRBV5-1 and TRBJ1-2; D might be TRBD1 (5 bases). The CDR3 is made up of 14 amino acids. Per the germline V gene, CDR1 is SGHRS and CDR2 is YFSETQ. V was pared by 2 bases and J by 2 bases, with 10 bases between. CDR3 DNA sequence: TGCGCCAGCAGCTTTATGCAGGGAAACTATGGCTACACCTTC. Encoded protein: CASSFMQGNYGYTF.

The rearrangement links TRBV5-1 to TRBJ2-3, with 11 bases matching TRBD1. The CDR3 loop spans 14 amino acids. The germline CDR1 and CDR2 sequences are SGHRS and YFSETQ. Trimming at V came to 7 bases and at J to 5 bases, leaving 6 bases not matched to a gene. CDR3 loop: CASGRGTGGDTQYF. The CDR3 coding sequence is TGCGCCAGCGGGAGAGGGACAGGGGGAGATACGCAGTATTTT.

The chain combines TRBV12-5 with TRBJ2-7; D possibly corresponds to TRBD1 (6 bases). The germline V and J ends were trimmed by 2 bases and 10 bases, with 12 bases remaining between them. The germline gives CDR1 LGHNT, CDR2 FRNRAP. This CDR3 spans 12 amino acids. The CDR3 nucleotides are TGTGCTAGTGGTTTGTGGACAGCCCAACAGTACTTC. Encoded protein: CASGLWTAQQYF.

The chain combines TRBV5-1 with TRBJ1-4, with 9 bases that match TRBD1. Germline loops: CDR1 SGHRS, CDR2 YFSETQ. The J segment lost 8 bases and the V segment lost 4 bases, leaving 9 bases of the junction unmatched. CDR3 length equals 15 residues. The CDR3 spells CASSGTGTGKEKLFF. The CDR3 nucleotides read TGCGCCAGCAGCGGAACCGGGACAGGGAAGGAAAAACTGTTTTTT.

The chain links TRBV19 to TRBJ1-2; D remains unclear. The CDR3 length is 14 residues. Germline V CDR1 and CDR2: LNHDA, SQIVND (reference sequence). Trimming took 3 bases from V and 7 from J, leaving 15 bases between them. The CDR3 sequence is CASSISPGKGGYTF. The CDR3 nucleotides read TGTGCCAGTAGTATCAGTCCGGGGAAGGGTGGCTACACCTTC.

Written as DNA, the CDR3 is TGTGCCAGCAGCCGTCCCGGGACAGGGTTCACTGAAGCTTTCTTT. Translation: CASSRPGTGFTEAFF. The chain has TRBV5-4 and TRBJ1-1, with 9 nucleotides matching TRBD1. The CDR3 consists of 15 residues. Trimming cost V 4 bases and J 4 bases; bases outside gene matches: 8. CDR1 and CDR2 (germline): SGHNT, YYREEE (reference sequence).

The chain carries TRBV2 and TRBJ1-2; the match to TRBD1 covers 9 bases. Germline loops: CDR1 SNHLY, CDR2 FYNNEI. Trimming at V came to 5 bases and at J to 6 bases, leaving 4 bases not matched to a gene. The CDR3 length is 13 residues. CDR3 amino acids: CASSPGQGHGYTF. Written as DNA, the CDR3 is TGTGCCAGCAGTCCAGGACAGGGGCATGGCTACACCTTC.

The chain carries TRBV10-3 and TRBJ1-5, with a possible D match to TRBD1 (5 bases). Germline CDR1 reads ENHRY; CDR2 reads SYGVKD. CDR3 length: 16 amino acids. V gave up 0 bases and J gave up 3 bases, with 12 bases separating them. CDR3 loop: CAISESKGLDNQPQHF. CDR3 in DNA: TGTGCCATCAGTGAGTCGAAGGGGTTGGACAATCAGCCCCAGCATTTT.

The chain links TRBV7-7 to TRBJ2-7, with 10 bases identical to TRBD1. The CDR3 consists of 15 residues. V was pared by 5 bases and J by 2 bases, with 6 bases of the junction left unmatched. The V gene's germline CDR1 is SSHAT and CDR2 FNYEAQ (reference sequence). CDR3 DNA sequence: TGTGCCAGCAGCCCTTGGGACAGGGGAACCTACGAGCAGTACTTC. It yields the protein CASSPWDRGTYEQYF.

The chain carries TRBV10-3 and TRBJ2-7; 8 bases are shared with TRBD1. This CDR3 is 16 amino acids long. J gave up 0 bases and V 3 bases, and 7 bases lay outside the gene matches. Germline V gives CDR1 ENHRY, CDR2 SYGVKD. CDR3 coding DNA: TGTGCCATCAGTGATCAGGACAGGGACAGCTCCTACGAGCAGTACTTC. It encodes CAISDQDRDSSYEQYF.

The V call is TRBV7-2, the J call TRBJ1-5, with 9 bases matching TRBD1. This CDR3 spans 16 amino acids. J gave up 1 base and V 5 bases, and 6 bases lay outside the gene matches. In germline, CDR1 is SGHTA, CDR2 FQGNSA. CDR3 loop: CASSPQGALSNQPQHF. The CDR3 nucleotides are TGTGCCAGCAGCCCACAGGGGGCCCTAAGCAATCAGCCCCAGCATTTT.

DNA for the CDR3: TGTGCCAGCACCTCTAACAGGGGGTTCGAGCAGTACTTC. Translation: CASTSNRGFEQYF. The chain uses TRBV2 and TRBJ2-7, with 8 bases lining up with TRBD1. Germline-derived CDR1 and CDR2 are SNHLY and FYNNEI. The CDR3 is 13 amino acids. The V and J ends lost 7 bases and 6 bases, in that order; junction bases with no gene match: 8.

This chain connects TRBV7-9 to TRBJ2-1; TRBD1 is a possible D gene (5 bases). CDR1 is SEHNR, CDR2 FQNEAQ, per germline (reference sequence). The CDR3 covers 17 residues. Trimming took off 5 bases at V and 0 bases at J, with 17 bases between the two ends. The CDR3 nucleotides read TGTGCCAGCAGCACGTTCCCTAGGGGCAGCTCCTACAATGAGCAGTTCTTC. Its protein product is CASSTFPRGSSYNEQFF.

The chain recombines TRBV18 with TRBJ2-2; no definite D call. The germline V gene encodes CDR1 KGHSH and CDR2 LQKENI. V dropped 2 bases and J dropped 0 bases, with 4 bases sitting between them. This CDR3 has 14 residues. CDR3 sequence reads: CASSPESNTGELFF. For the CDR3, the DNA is TGTGCCAGCTCACCAGAGTCGAACACCGGGGAGCTGTTTTTT.

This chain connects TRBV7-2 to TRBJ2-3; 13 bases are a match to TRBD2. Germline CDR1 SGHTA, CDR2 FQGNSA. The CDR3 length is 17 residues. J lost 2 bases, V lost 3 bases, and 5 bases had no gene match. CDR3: CASSFSGTSGTTDTQYF. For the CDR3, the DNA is TGTGCCAGCAGCTTCTCCGGGACTAGCGGGACCACAGATACGCAGTATTTT.

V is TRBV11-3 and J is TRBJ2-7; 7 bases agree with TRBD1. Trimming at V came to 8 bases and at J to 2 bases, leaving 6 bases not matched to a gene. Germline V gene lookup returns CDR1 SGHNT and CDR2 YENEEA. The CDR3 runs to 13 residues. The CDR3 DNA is TGTGCCAGCGGCCGACAGGGAACCTACGAGCAGTACTTC. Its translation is CASGRQGTYEQYF.